This T cell receptor (beta chain) was obtained from a study of blood T cells in healthy people across ages. Primed by a sample-barcoded 5' primer and a J-beta primer mix, a second PCR proceeded for about 6 to 11 cycles. TCRdb passed the 5' RACE reads through MiXCR, listing each CDR3 protein once. The data show 780,000 or so distinct CDR3 sequences, approximately 53% seen once. Each of the donors had roughly 9.3 milliliters of peripheral blood drawn into EDTA-treated Vacutainer tubes. Isolating PBMCs gave at least 6.5 million of these cells per sample. The V end lost 0 bases, the J end lost 6 bases, and 6 bases lay between the germline ends. This CDR3 has 14 residues. Per the germline V gene, CDR1 is MNHEY and CDR2 is SVGAGI.

This receptor was taken from a man in his forties in good health. Sequencing was performed on blood. J is TRBJ1-6 and V is TRBV6-5, with D uncertain. The CDR3 spells CASSYSTGNSPLHF. The DNA of the CDR3 is TGTGCCAGCAGTTACTCCACGGGTAATTCACCCCTCCACTTT.